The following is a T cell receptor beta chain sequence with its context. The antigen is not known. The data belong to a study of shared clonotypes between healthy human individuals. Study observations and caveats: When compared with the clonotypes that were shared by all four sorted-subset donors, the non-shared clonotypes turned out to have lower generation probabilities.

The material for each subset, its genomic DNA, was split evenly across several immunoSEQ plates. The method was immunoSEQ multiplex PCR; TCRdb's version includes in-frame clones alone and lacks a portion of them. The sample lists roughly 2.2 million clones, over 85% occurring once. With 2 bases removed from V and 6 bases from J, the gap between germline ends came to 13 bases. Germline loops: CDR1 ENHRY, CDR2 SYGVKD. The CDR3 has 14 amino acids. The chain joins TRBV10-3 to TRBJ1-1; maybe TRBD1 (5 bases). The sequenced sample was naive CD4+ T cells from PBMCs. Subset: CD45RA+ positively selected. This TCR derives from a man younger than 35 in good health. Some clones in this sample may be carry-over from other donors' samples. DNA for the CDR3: TGTGCCATCAGTGAGCCAGGGAGGGCTGCTGAAGCTTTCTTT. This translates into CAISEPGRAAEAFF.